Listed below are T cell receptor beta chains from one sample, sequenced in a study of molecular identifiers for immune sequencing clone quantification. TCRdb passed the PCR reads through MiXCR, listing each CDR3 protein once. The sample lists 400,000 to 600,000 distinct CDR3 sequences, 20% to 25% occurring once. The sample comprised naive CD8+ T cells from blood, with Jurkat cell RNA spiked in. The source is a human donor in good health. Some libraries in this study had Jurkat cell RNA spiked in. Both conserved end residues are part of each CDR3. The order of the fields is J gene, D gene, V gene, clone size, CDR3 protein, CDR3 DNA. A D gene is named only where the DNA matches it firmly. A row's size may be missing; if present it is once, few, many or a size class.

J: TRBJ2-1; D: -; V: TRBV2; size: few; CDR3: CASSDPTGAYNEQFF; DNA: TGTGCCAGCAGTGACCCCACGGGGGCATACAATGAGCAGTTCTTC
J: TRBJ2-7; D: TRBD2; V: TRBV20-1; size: few; CDR3: CSATGLAESYEQYF; DNA: TGCAGTGCTACCGGACTAGCGGAATCCTACGAGCAGTACTTC
J: TRBJ2-3; D: TRBD2; V: TRBV2; size: few; CDR3: CASTPAFGSSGGTSDTQYF; DNA: TGTGCCAGCACTCCCGCCTTTGGGTCTAGCGGGGGGACGTCGGATACGCAGTATTTT
J: TRBJ1-1; D: -; V: TRBV5-1; size: many; CDR3: CASSLEGIETEAFF; DNA: TGCGCCAGCAGCTTGGAAGGGATCGAGACTGAAGCTTTCTTT
J: TRBJ2-7; D: TRBD2; V: TRBV4-1; size: -; CDR3: CASSQGLAAGGYEQYF; DNA: TGCGCCAGCAGCCAAGGACTAGCGGCAGGGGGTTACGAGCAGTACTTC
J: TRBJ2-1; D: -; V: TRBV5-4; size: -; CDR3: CASSLVGQAGEEQFF; DNA: TGTGCCAGCAGCTTGGTAGGTCAGGCAGGCGAGGAGCAGTTCTTC
J: TRBJ2-1; D: -; V: TRBV7-9; size: -; CDR3: CASTQGYSYNEQFF; DNA: TGTGCCAGCACCCAGGGCTACTCCTACAATGAGCAGTTCTTC
J: TRBJ1-4; D: -; V: TRBV2; size: -; CDR3: CASSTGDVNEKPFF; DNA: TGTGCCAGCAGTACCGGGGACGTGAATGAAAAACCGTTTTTT
J: TRBJ1-5; D: TRBD1; V: TRBV6-6; size: many; CDR3: CATTGGSNSNQPQHF; DNA: TGTGCCACGACAGGGGGTTCCAATAGCAATCAGCCCCAGCATTTT
J: TRBJ2-4; D: -; V: TRBV29-1; size: many; CDR3: CSVEAATKNIQYF; DNA: TGCAGCGTTGAAGCCGCTACCAAAAACATTCAGTACTTC
J: TRBJ2-7; D: -; V: TRBV20-1; size: many; CDR3: CSAPTGWGYEQYF; DNA: TGCAGTGCCCCGACAGGATGGGGCTACGAGCAGTACTTC
J: TRBJ1-2; D: TRBD1; V: TRBV3-1; size: -; CDR3: CASRQTGVRYGYTF; DNA: TGTGCCAGCAGACAGACAGGGGTGAGGTATGGCTACACCTTC
J: TRBJ1-1; D: TRBD1; V: TRBV9; size: many; CDR3: CASSSGGWNTEAFF; DNA: TGTGCCAGCAGCTCAGGGGGCTGGAACACTGAAGCTTTCTTT
J: TRBJ1-1; D: -; V: TRBV5-1; size: many; CDR3: CASSSHPDTLNTEAFF; DNA: TGCGCCAGCAGCTCCCATCCTGACACATTGAACACTGAAGCTTTCTTT
J: TRBJ2-7; D: TRBD1; V: TRBV7-2; size: -; CDR3: CASSTYGTVGGEQYF; DNA: TGTGCCAGCAGCACCTATGGGACAGTAGGCGGCGAGCAGTACTTC
J: TRBJ2-1; D: -; V: TRBV30; size: many; CDR3: CAWSGLNEQFF; DNA: TGTGCCTGGAGTGGACTTAATGAGCAGTTCTTC
J: TRBJ1-5; D: -; V: TRBV19; size: many; CDR3: CASTYSSGFGQPQHF; DNA: TGTGCCAGTACCTATTCGTCAGGGTTTGGTCAGCCCCAGCATTTT
J: TRBJ1-1; D: -; V: TRBV7-9; size: many; CDR3: CASSLVSPEAFF; DNA: TGTGCCAGCAGCTTAGTATCCCCCGAAGCTTTCTTT
J: TRBJ2-3; D: -; V: TRBV25-1; size: many; CDR3: CASSGYRSTDTQYF; DNA: TGTGCCAGCAGTGGTTATAGGAGCACAGATACGCAGTATTTT
J: TRBJ2-2; D: TRBD2; V: TRBV29-1; size: -; CDR3: CSVRASGNTGELFF; DNA: TGCAGCGTCCGGGCTAGCGGGAACACCGGGGAGCTGTTTTTT
J: TRBJ2-7; D: -; V: TRBV7-2; size: few; CDR3: CASSTLSLSGSYEQYF; DNA: TGTGCCAGCAGCACCCTTTCACTCTCGGGCTCCTACGAGCAGTACTTC
J: TRBJ2-1; D: -; V: TRBV5-1; size: few; CDR3: CASSSGEGSREQFF; DNA: TGCGCCAGCAGTTCAGGGGAGGGTTCGCGAGAGCAGTTCTTC
J: TRBJ2-3; D: TRBD2; V: TRBV10-3; size: -; CDR3: CAIQLAGLTDTQYF; DNA: TGTGCCATCCAACTAGCGGGGCTCACAGATACGCAGTATTTT
J: TRBJ2-3; D: -; V: TRBV12-3/TRBV12-4; size: -; CDR3: CASSLRQTFTDTQYF; DNA: TGTGCCAGCAGTTTACGTCAGACATTCACAGATACGCAGTATTTT
J: TRBJ2-7; D: TRBD2; V: TRBV11-2; size: -; CDR3: CASSYDFTSGFHEQYF; DNA: TGTGCCAGCAGCTACGACTTCACTAGCGGGTTCCACGAGCAGTACTTC
J: TRBJ2-7; D: -; V: TRBV30; size: once; CDR3: CARRGSGSHYEQYF; DNA: TGTGCCCGGAGGGGGAGCGGGTCCCACTACGAGCAGTACTTC
J: TRBJ2-7; D: -; V: TRBV13; size: once; CDR3: CASSFGTLVEQYF; DNA: TGTGCCAGCAGCTTCGGGACACTGGTTGAGCAGTACTTC
J: TRBJ2-2; D: -; V: TRBV28; size: -; CDR3: CASSLLYGANTEELFF; DNA: TGTGCCAGCAGTTTATTGTACGGGGCGAACACCGAGGAGCTGTTTTTT
J: TRBJ2-2; D: -; V: TRBV7-9; size: many; CDR3: CASSSGATGELFF; DNA: TGTGCCAGCAGCTCCGGGGCGACCGGGGAGCTGTTTTTT
J: TRBJ2-1; D: TRBD2; V: TRBV5-1; size: few; CDR3: CASSWTSNNEQFF; DNA: TGCGCCAGCAGCTGGACTAGTAACAATGAGCAGTTCTTC
J: TRBJ2-7; D: TRBD1; V: TRBV19; size: many; CDR3: CASSIGTAQEQYF; DNA: TGTGCCAGTAGTATCGGGACAGCGCAAGAGCAGTACTTC
J: TRBJ1-1; D: -; V: TRBV27; size: -; CDR3: CASSLRESAEAFF; DNA: TGTGCCAGCAGTTTGAGGGAGTCGGCTGAAGCTTTCTTT
J: TRBJ2-3; D: -; V: TRBV11-2; size: -; CDR3: CASSPPGSPSTDTQYF; DNA: TGTGCCAGCAGCCCTCCCGGCTCCCCCTCCACAGATACGCAGTATTTT
J: TRBJ1-1; D: TRBD1; V: TRBV7-2; size: -; CDR3: CASSFDRDDTEAFF; DNA: TGTGCCAGCAGCTTTGACAGGGACGACACTGAAGCTTTCTTT
J: TRBJ2-7; D: -; V: TRBV29-1; size: many; CDR3: CSVSQLGDYEQYF; DNA: TGCAGCGTATCCCAGCTAGGGGACTACGAGCAGTACTTC
J: TRBJ2-7; D: -; V: TRBV7-9; size: -; CDR3: CAGSLGRYEQYF; DNA: TGTGCCGGCAGCTTAGGAAGATACGAGCAGTACTTC
J: TRBJ2-3; D: -; V: TRBV20-1; size: -; CDR3: CSGRKFSTDTQYF; DNA: TGCAGCGGTAGGAAATTTAGCACAGATACGCAGTATTTT
J: TRBJ2-7; D: TRBD1; V: TRBV27; size: -; CDR3: CASSLSGTGYSYEQYF; DNA: TGTGCCAGCAGCCTTAGTGGGACAGGGTACTCCTACGAGCAGTACTTC
J: TRBJ1-2; D: -; V: TRBV12-3/TRBV12-4; size: few; CDR3: CASSTGHYYGYTF; DNA: TGTGCCAGCAGTACCGGACACTACTATGGCTACACCTTC
J: TRBJ2-7; D: -; V: TRBV5-6; size: -; CDR3: CASSLELGAVVRPYEQYF; DNA: TGTGCCAGCAGCTTAGAATTGGGTGCGGTGGTTAGACCCTACGAGCAGTACTTC
J: TRBJ1-2; D: -; V: TRBV5-1; size: -; CDR3: CASSFYGGSYGYTF; DNA: TGCGCCAGCAGCTTCTATGGAGGCAGCTATGGCTACACCTTC
J: TRBJ2-3; D: TRBD2; V: TRBV12-3/TRBV12-4; size: -; CDR3: CASSLTSGGPGTDTQYF; DNA: TGTGCCAGCAGTTTGACCTCGGGGGGGCCCGGGACAGATACGCAGTATTTT
J: TRBJ2-1; D: -; V: TRBV7-9; size: few; CDR3: CASSLDTVPYNEQFF; DNA: TGTGCCAGCAGCCTAGACACGGTACCCTACAATGAGCAGTTCTTC
J: TRBJ1-5; D: -; V: TRBV14; size: -; CDR3: CASSHPIRNQPQHF; DNA: TGTGCCAGCAGCCATCCTATACGTAATCAGCCCCAGCATTTT
J: TRBJ2-1; D: TRBD2; V: TRBV9; size: few; CDR3: CASSALLATSYNEQFF; DNA: TGTGCCAGCAGCGCCCTACTAGCGACTTCCTACAATGAGCAGTTCTTC
J: TRBJ2-5; D: -; V: TRBV12-3/TRBV12-4; size: many; CDR3: CASSDIQETQYF; DNA: TGTGCCAGCAGCGACATCCAAGAGACCCAGTACTTC
J: TRBJ1-1; D: -; V: TRBV12-5; size: many; CDR3: CASGLEGHTEAFF; DNA: TGTGCTAGTGGTTTGGAGGGACACACTGAAGCTTTCTTT
J: TRBJ2-1; D: -; V: TRBV2; size: -; CDR3: CASSEASTGGEQLF; DNA: TGTGCCAGCAGTGAGGCTAGCACTGGAGGTGAGCAGCTCTTC